This is a list of T cell receptor beta chains from one sample in a study of vaccination effects on CD4 cells after COVID-19. Sequencing was performed with immunoSEQ multiplex PCR; in TCRdb, only in-frame clones are kept and a portion is missing. Of 20,000 to 30,000 clones in the sample, 75% to 80% are singletons; the top ten hold about 6.3%. The antigens of these receptors remain unknown. The input for sequencing was CD4+ T cells from PBMCs cultured with SARS-CoV-2 spike peptides, taken after COVID-19 vaccination. Source of these receptors: a human donor who received a COVID-19 vaccine. Some clones in this sample may be carry-over from other donors' samples. Each CDR3 is given with its conserved first and last residue. Each record gives: clone size, V gene, J gene, D gene, CDR3 DNA, CDR3 protein. A D gene is named only where the DNA matches it firmly. Part of the rows lack a size; the others show once, few, many or a class for expanded clones.

clone_size: NA
v_call: TRBV5-6
j_call: TRBJ2-5
d_call: NA
cdr3_nt: TGTGCCAGCAGCTTGGTCGTTTTGGTGGAGACCCAGTACTTC
cdr3_aa: CASSLVVLVETQYF

clone_size: NA
v_call: TRBV6-1
j_call: TRBJ2-2
d_call: NA
cdr3_nt: TGTGCCAGCAGTGAATGGGACGGGGAGCTGTTTTTT
cdr3_aa: CASSEWDGELFF

clone_size: NA
v_call: TRBV5-8
j_call: TRBJ1-1
d_call: NA
cdr3_nt: TGTGCCAGCAGCTTGGCCAGGGGGAACACTGAAGCTTTCTTT
cdr3_aa: CASSLARGNTEAFF

clone_size: NA
v_call: TRBV18
j_call: TRBJ1-5
d_call: NA
cdr3_nt: TGTGCCAGCTCACCGACAGTTAGCAATCAGCCCCAGCATTTT
cdr3_aa: CASSPTVSNQPQHF

clone_size: once
v_call: TRBV27
j_call: TRBJ2-5
d_call: TRBD2
cdr3_nt: TGTGCCAGCAGCCGTACCCTAGCGGGGGATCCCCGGGAGACCCAGTACTTC
cdr3_aa: CASSRTLAGDPRETQYF

clone_size: NA
v_call: TRBV6-2/TRBV6-3
j_call: TRBJ1-5
d_call: NA
cdr3_nt: TGTGCCAGCAGTTACTCGAGGCCGGCTACTGGGCAGCCCCAGCATTTT
cdr3_aa: CASSYSRPATGQPQHF

clone_size: NA
v_call: TRBV2
j_call: TRBJ1-1
d_call: TRBD1
cdr3_nt: TGTGCCAGCAGTGAGCAGGGGGACGCCGGCACTGAAGCTTTCTTT
cdr3_aa: CASSEQGDAGTEAFF

clone_size: NA
v_call: TRBV18
j_call: TRBJ1-1
d_call: TRBD1
cdr3_nt: TGTGCCAGCTCACCACCAAACGACAGGGGGACCGCTGAAGCTTTCTTT
cdr3_aa: CASSPPNDRGTAEAFF

clone_size: NA
v_call: TRBV10-2
j_call: TRBJ2-1
d_call: NA
cdr3_nt: TGCGCCAGCAGTTTCCCCTACAATGAGCAGTTCTTC
cdr3_aa: CASSFPYNEQFF

clone_size: NA
v_call: TRBV10-3
j_call: TRBJ1-2
d_call: NA
cdr3_nt: TGTGCCATCAGTGAGGGAACAGAGAACTATGGCTACACCTTC
cdr3_aa: CAISEGTENYGYTF

clone_size: few
v_call: TRBV9
j_call: TRBJ1-5
d_call: NA
cdr3_nt: TGTGCCAGCAGCGTATCGGGGAATAGCAATCAGCCCCAGCATTTT
cdr3_aa: CASSVSGNSNQPQHF

clone_size: few
v_call: TRBV7-9
j_call: TRBJ1-2
d_call: TRBD1
cdr3_nt: TGTGCCAGCAGCACGGGACAGAGCTATGGCTACACCTTC
cdr3_aa: CASSTGQSYGYTF

clone_size: once
v_call: TRBV4-1
j_call: TRBJ2-1
d_call: NA
cdr3_nt: TGCGCCAGCAGCCCCGGAGGGCAGGGGAGGGATGAGCAGTTCTTC
cdr3_aa: CASSPGGQGRDEQFF

clone_size: NA
v_call: TRBV19
j_call: TRBJ2-3
d_call: NA
cdr3_nt: TGTGCCAGTAGTATGGGGCGTATAGTGACAGATACGCAGTATTTT
cdr3_aa: CASSMGRIVTDTQYF

clone_size: NA
v_call: TRBV2
j_call: TRBJ1-2
d_call: NA
cdr3_nt: TGTGCCAGCAGAAAACAAGACTTATACTATGGCTACACCTTC
cdr3_aa: CASRKQDLYYGYTF

clone_size: few
v_call: TRBV9
j_call: TRBJ1-2
d_call: NA
cdr3_nt: TGTGCCAGCACCCCGTCTGAAGGCCTCTATGGCTACACCTTC
cdr3_aa: CASTPSEGLYGYTF

clone_size: NA
v_call: TRBV19
j_call: TRBJ1-5
d_call: NA
cdr3_nt: TGTGCCAGTAGTCCACGGGGAAATCAGCCCCAGCATTTT
cdr3_aa: CASSPRGNQPQHF

clone_size: once
v_call: TRBV6-6
j_call: TRBJ1-2
d_call: NA
cdr3_nt: TGTGCCAGCAGGATTTATGGTACTAACTATGGCTACACCTTC
cdr3_aa: CASRIYGTNYGYTF

clone_size: NA
v_call: TRBV5-6
j_call: TRBJ1-6
d_call: NA
cdr3_nt: TGTGCCAGCAGCTTAGCCCTGGATTCACCCCTCCACTTT
cdr3_aa: CASSLALDSPLHF

clone_size: NA
v_call: TRBV3-1/TRBV3-2
j_call: TRBJ2-7
d_call: NA
cdr3_nt: TGTGCCAGCAGCCAAGGAATGGCGTACGAGCAGTACTTC
cdr3_aa: CASSQGMAYEQYF

clone_size: NA
v_call: TRBV30
j_call: TRBJ1-4
d_call: NA
cdr3_nt: TGTGCCTGGAGTGTACGGAGGGACTTTGAAAAACTGTTTTTT
cdr3_aa: CAWSVRRDFEKLFF

clone_size: NA
v_call: TRBV2
j_call: TRBJ1-2
d_call: NA
cdr3_nt: TGTGCCAGCAGCTCCACCCCGGGGTTACTTAACTATGGCTACACCTTC
cdr3_aa: CASSSTPGLLNYGYTF

clone_size: NA
v_call: TRBV6-5
j_call: TRBJ1-3
d_call: NA
cdr3_nt: TGTGCCAGCAGGAGACAGGATCCCTCTGGAAACACCATATATTTT
cdr3_aa: CASRRQDPSGNTIYF

clone_size: NA
v_call: TRBV7-2
j_call: TRBJ2-2
d_call: NA
cdr3_nt: TGTGCCAGCAGCAACGGGGGGCCCCTAGGGGGGGAGCTGTTTTTT
cdr3_aa: CASSNGGPLGGELFF

clone_size: NA
v_call: TRBV2
j_call: TRBJ1-2
d_call: NA
cdr3_nt: TGTGCCAGCAGTGGCGATACGGAAATCTATGGCTACACCTTC
cdr3_aa: CASSGDTEIYGYTF

clone_size: NA
v_call: TRBV27
j_call: TRBJ2-6
d_call: NA
cdr3_nt: TGTGCCAGCAGTTTAAGGGGTGGTGGGGCCAACGTCCTGACTTTC
cdr3_aa: CASSLRGGGANVLTF

clone_size: NA
v_call: TRBV18
j_call: TRBJ1-1
d_call: NA
cdr3_nt: TGTGCCAGCTCACGGCTGAACACTGAAGCTTTCTTT
cdr3_aa: CASSRLNTEAFF

clone_size: NA
v_call: TRBV28
j_call: TRBJ2-3
d_call: TRBD2
cdr3_nt: TGTGCCAGCACCGACTCTAGCGGCCGCACAGATACGCAGTATTTT
cdr3_aa: CASTDSSGRTDTQYF

clone_size: NA
v_call: TRBV7-2
j_call: TRBJ1-4
d_call: TRBD1
cdr3_nt: TGTGCCAGCAGCTTGGACAGGGGGCCAGGAGAAAAACTGTTTTTT
cdr3_aa: CASSLDRGPGEKLFF

clone_size: NA
v_call: TRBV7-2
j_call: TRBJ2-1
d_call: TRBD2
cdr3_nt: TGTGCCAGCAGCTTAGCGGCGACTAGCAGCTACAATGAGCAGTTCTTC
cdr3_aa: CASSLAATSSYNEQFF

clone_size: few
v_call: TRBV6-2/TRBV6-3
j_call: TRBJ1-2
d_call: NA
cdr3_nt: TGTGCCAGCAGTTCGGTGGACAGCAACTATGGCTACACCTTC
cdr3_aa: CASSSVDSNYGYTF

clone_size: NA
v_call: TRBV6-2/TRBV6-3
j_call: TRBJ2-5
d_call: NA
cdr3_nt: TGTGCCAGCAGTTACTCGGAGTACCAAGAGACCCAGTACTTC
cdr3_aa: CASSYSEYQETQYF

clone_size: NA
v_call: TRBV19
j_call: TRBJ2-3
d_call: TRBD2
cdr3_nt: TGTGCCAGTAGTATCGATCTACTAGCGGGGTTCACAGATACGCAGTATTTT
cdr3_aa: CASSIDLLAGFTDTQYF

clone_size: NA
v_call: TRBV5-4
j_call: TRBJ2-3
d_call: NA
cdr3_nt: TGTGCCAGCAGCTCCCCTAGGGGTCCAGATACGCAGTATTTT
cdr3_aa: CASSSPRGPDTQYF

clone_size: NA
v_call: TRBV9
j_call: TRBJ2-3
d_call: TRBD1
cdr3_nt: TGTGCCAGCAGCATCTTAGGGGGCCTCACAGATACGCAGTATTTT
cdr3_aa: CASSILGGLTDTQYF

clone_size: NA
v_call: TRBV2
j_call: TRBJ1-1
d_call: NA
cdr3_nt: TGTGCCAGCAGTGAGCAGCCGGAGATAAAGAACACTGAAGCTTTCTTT
cdr3_aa: CASSEQPEIKNTEAFF

clone_size: NA
v_call: TRBV11-1
j_call: TRBJ1-1
d_call: NA
cdr3_nt: TGTGCCAGCAGCTTAAGACTCTCGTCCGCTGAAGCTTTCTTT
cdr3_aa: CASSLRLSSAEAFF

clone_size: NA
v_call: TRBV5-1
j_call: TRBJ2-1
d_call: NA
cdr3_nt: TGCGCCAGCAGCACCGACAGCTACAATGAGCAGTTCTTC
cdr3_aa: CASSTDSYNEQFF

clone_size: NA
v_call: TRBV28
j_call: TRBJ1-1
d_call: NA
cdr3_nt: TGTGCCAGCAGGTCGGAAGTTATGAACACTGAAGCTTTCTTT
cdr3_aa: CASRSEVMNTEAFF

clone_size: NA
v_call: TRBV9
j_call: TRBJ2-2
d_call: TRBD1
cdr3_nt: TGTGCCAGCAGCACAGGACAGGGCGAAACCGGGGAGCTGTTTTTT
cdr3_aa: CASSTGQGETGELFF

clone_size: NA
v_call: TRBV6-5
j_call: TRBJ2-2
d_call: NA
cdr3_nt: TGTGCCAGCAGGCCGGCGGCCACCGGGGAGCTGTTTTTT
cdr3_aa: CASRPAATGELFF

clone_size: NA
v_call: TRBV25-1
j_call: TRBJ2-5
d_call: NA
cdr3_nt: TGTGCCAGCCGACGGGAGACCCAGTACTTC
cdr3_aa: CASRRETQYF

clone_size: NA
v_call: TRBV6-1
j_call: TRBJ2-5
d_call: NA
cdr3_nt: TGTGCCAGCAGTGAAGGGGCAGTCCAAGAGACCCAGTACTTC
cdr3_aa: CASSEGAVQETQYF

clone_size: NA
v_call: TRBV15
j_call: TRBJ2-2
d_call: NA
cdr3_nt: TGTGCCACCAGCAGCAAGGGCACCGGGGAGCTGTTTTTT
cdr3_aa: CATSSKGTGELFF

clone_size: few
v_call: TRBV6-1
j_call: TRBJ2-3
d_call: NA
cdr3_nt: TGTGCCAGCAGTGAAGCAGTAGCTAGCACAGATACGCAGTATTTT
cdr3_aa: CASSEAVASTDTQYF